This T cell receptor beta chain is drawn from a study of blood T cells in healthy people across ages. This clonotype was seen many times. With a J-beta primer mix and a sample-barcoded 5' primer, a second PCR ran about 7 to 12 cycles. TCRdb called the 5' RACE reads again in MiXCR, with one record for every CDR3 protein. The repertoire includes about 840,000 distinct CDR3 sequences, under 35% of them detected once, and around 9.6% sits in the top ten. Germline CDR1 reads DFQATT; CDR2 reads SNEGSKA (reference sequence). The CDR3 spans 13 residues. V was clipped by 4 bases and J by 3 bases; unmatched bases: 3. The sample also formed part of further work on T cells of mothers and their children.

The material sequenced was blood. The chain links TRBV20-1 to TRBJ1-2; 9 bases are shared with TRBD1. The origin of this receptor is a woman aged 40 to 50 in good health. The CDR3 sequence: CSAKQGADYGYTF. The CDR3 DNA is TGCAGTGCTAAACAGGGGGCAGACTATGGCTACACCTTC.